This TCR beta chain is from a study of T cell changes during pregnancy in multiple sclerosis (dated by TCRdb to about 2019). Regarding the research as a whole: In women with multiple sclerosis, the researchers looked at how the T cell repertoire shifted as pregnancy progressed.

Concerning this clone itself: Its antigen specificity is not known. The sample holds no much larger clone one base away, and base qualities are not on file.

Library preparation was by the immunoSEQ multiplex PCR assay. TCRdb obtained this table from immuneACCESS and retained in-frame rearrangements with V and J assigned. These tables miss some clones; where compared with another copy, unresolved V genes account for less than half of the shortfall, and the remainder is unexplained. The sample records under 50,000 clones, roughly 90% of which are singletons. Over 1.2% of the sample is held by the ten biggest clonotypes. CDR1 and CDR2 are drawn from the germline V gene (reference sequence): MNHEY, SMNVEV. Germline trimming amounts to 6 bases on V and 4 bases on J, with 8 as the count of junction bases outside the gene matches. From cysteine to phenylalanine, the CDR3 is 15 amino acids long. Left in the record is the CDR3 DNA by itself, 45 bases read in frame from the first base.

The V gene is TRBV27 and the J gene is TRBJ2-3; 9 bases in the junction line up with TRBD1. The clonotype was recovered from a female donor in good health, enrolled as a control in a pregnancy study. Here the sequenced sample was peripheral blood, taken in the first trimester of pregnancy. The CDR3 sequence is CASSEGTGTADTQYF. The DNA sequence is as follows: TGTGCCAGCAGCGAAGGGACAGGGACGGCAGATACGCAGTATTTT.